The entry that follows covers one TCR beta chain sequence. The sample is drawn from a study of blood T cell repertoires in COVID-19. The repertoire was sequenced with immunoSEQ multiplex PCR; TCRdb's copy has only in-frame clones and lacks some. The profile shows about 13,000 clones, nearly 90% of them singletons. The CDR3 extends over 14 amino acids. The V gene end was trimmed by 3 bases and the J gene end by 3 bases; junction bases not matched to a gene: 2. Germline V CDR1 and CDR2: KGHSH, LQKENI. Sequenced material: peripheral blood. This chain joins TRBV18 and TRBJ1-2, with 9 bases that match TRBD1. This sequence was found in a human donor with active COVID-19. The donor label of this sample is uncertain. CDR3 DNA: TGTGCCAGCTCACCGGACAGGGGCGACTATGGCTACACCTTC. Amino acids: CASSPDRGDYGYTF. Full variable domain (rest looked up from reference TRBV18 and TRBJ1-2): NAGVMQNPRHLVRRRGQEARLRCSPMKGHSHVYWYRQLPEEGLKFMVYLQKENIIDESGMPKERFSAEFPKEGPSILRIQQVVRGDSAAYFCASSPDRGDYGYTFGSGTRLTVV.